These 24 T cell receptor beta chains were all obtained from the same sample, sequenced in a study of Ad26.COV2.S vaccination and SARS-CoV-2 variants. Treatment: some 20 received Ad26.COV2.S at low or high dose, single or two shots; 5 received placebo; per-sample allocation not given. Sampling was performed 63 days after the first vaccine or placebo injection. Clones were sequenced by immunoSEQ multiplex PCR, and TCRdb holds only the in-frame ones, with some missing. This sample has around 340,000 clones, with approximately 90% found just once. The sample consisted of peripheral blood, taken in a trial of Ad26.COV2.S vaccine versus placebo. These receptors were obtained from a person between 18 and 59 years old who received the Ad26.COV2.S COVID-19 vaccine or a placebo.

This clone occurred once. V and J are TRBV7-2 and TRBJ2-5, with TRBD1 matching over 10 bases. The CDR3 has 15 amino acids. V lost 4 bases, J lost 5 bases, and 7 bases stayed unmatched. Germline V lookup: CDR1 SGHTA, CDR2 FQGNSA. The chain's CDR3 is CASSSGQGTAETQYF. Written as DNA, the CDR3 is TGTGCCAGCAGCTCGGGACAGGGGACAGCGGAGACCCAGTACTTC.

The chain carries TRBV5-1 and TRBJ2-5; D may be TRBD1 (6 bases). Deletions cut 1 base from V and 2 bases from J, with 12 bases between. This CDR3 comprises 15 residues. Germline loops: CDR1 SGHRS, CDR2 YFSETQ. CDR3 protein: CASSLSNTGQETQYF. The DNA for the CDR3 is TGCGCCAGCAGCTTGTCGAACACAGGGCAAGAGACCCAGTACTTC.

V and J are TRBV2 and TRBJ1-1, with D possibly TRBD1 on 5 matching bases. Germline assignment: CDR1 SNHLY and CDR2 FYNNEI. The CDR3 runs 13 residues. Trimming cost V 3 bases and J 1 base, with 6 bases left between them. The chain's CDR3 is CASSDQGNTEAFF. As DNA, the CDR3 is TGTGCCAGCAGTGACCAGGGGAACACTGAAGCTTTCTTT.

This clone showed up just once. The chain combines TRBV7-2 with TRBJ1-2, with TRBD1 matching over 8 bases. The CDR3 contains 14 residues. V lost 5 bases and J lost 5; bases outside the gene matches: 7. The germline V gene has CDR1 SGHTA and CDR2 FQGNSA. This chain's CDR3 is CASSHDRGPYGYTF. The CDR3, as DNA: TGTGCCAGCAGCCATGACAGGGGCCCTTATGGCTACACCTTC.

There are a few counts of this clone. Here the CDR3 reads CASSLDLASGNTIYF. The CDR3 bases are TGTGCCAGCAGCCTGGACCTTGCCTCTGGAAACACCATATATTTT. This rearrangement joins TRBV7-2 to TRBJ1-3; D uncertain. This CDR3 region has 15 residues. CDR1 is SGHTA, CDR2 FQGNSA, per germline. Deletions cut 5 bases from V and 0 bases from J, with 11 bases between.

This clone has a single count. This chain connects TRBV3-1 (or the pseudogene TRBV3-2) to TRBJ1-1; D remains ambiguous. V lost 5 bases, J lost 2 bases, and 9 bases lay in between. CDR1 is LGHDT and CDR2 is YNNKEL in the germline V gene (reference sequence). CDR3 size: 13 residues. The CDR3 sequence is CASSSQLNTEAFF. The CDR3 nucleotides read TGTGCCAGCAGCTCCCAATTAAACACTGAAGCTTTCTTT.

The V and J genes are TRBV5-1 and TRBJ2-2; 10 bases align to TRBD2. Germline CDR1 reads SGHRS; CDR2 reads YFSETQ. The V segment lost 0 bases and the J segment 6 bases; nucleotides outside the gene matches: 11. The CDR3 sequence is 18 residues long. The CDR3 region is CASSLGPSGSGGAGELFF. CDR3 DNA sequence: TGCGCCAGCAGCTTGGGCCCTAGCGGGAGCGGTGGGGCCGGGGAGCTGTTTTTT.

The chain is built from TRBV19 and TRBJ2-1; TRBD1 matches at 7 bases. Germline V gene lookup returns CDR1 LNHDA and CDR2 SQIVND (reference sequence). The CDR3 has 15 amino acids. V trimming: 4 bases; J trimming: 0 bases; junction bases outside the gene matches: 3. The CDR3 sequence: CASSRGQSSYNEQFF. The CDR3 nucleotides are TGTGCCAGTAGTAGGGGACAGAGCTCCTACAATGAGCAGTTCTTC.

This chain joins TRBV18 and TRBJ2-1, with 7 bases fitting TRBD2. V gave up 2 bases and J gave up 7 bases; unmatched junction bases: 11. CDR1 and CDR2 from the germline V gene are KGHSH and LQKENI. The CDR3 consists of 16 residues. This CDR3 reads CASSPNYDSGYNEQFF. The CDR3, as DNA: TGTGCCAGCTCACCAAATTACGATAGCGGGTATAATGAGCAGTTCTTC.

The rearrangement joins TRBV5-6 to TRBJ2-7, with no clear D. Trimming removed 4 bases at V and 3 bases at J, with 8 bases between. The CDR3 spans 12 residues. Germline assignment: CDR1 SGHDT and CDR2 YYEEEE. CDR3 coding DNA: TGTGCCAGCAGCGGAAGGGACTACGAGCAGTACTTC. This encodes CASSGRDYEQYF.

This clone appeared once. The rearrangement uses TRBV9 and TRBJ2-1; no clear D gene. CDR1 and CDR2 (germline): SGDLS, YYNGEE. V was pared by 1 base and J by 4 bases, with 0 bases between. This CDR3 has 11 residues. In DNA, the CDR3 is TGTGCCAGCAGCGTATACAATGAGCAGTTCTTC. This gives the protein CASSVYNEQFF.

The rearrangement uses TRBV6-6 and TRBJ2-1; the D call may be TRBD1 or TRBD2 (6 bases each). Trimming pared 7 bases from V and 10 bases from J, leaving 17 bases between. Germline V CDR1 and CDR2: MNHNY, SVGAGI (reference sequence). This CDR3 has 13 residues. As DNA, the CDR3 is TGTGCCAGCATCTCAGGAGGGGGAAGAGAGCAGTTCTTC. It encodes CASISGGGREQFF.

The chain joins TRBV27 to TRBJ1-6, with TRBD1 identical over 8 bases. This CDR3 region has 18 residues. V was clipped by 0 bases and J by 10 bases; unmatched bases: 14. Germline V lookup: CDR1 MNHEY, CDR2 SMNVEV (reference sequence). This CDR3 is CASSLSGPDTGGRSPLHF. Written as DNA, the CDR3 is TGTGCCAGCAGTTTATCCGGCCCCGATACAGGGGGAAGGTCACCCCTCCACTTT.

V is TRBV24-1 and J is TRBJ2-1, with TRBD2 identical over 14 bases. CDR1 is KGHDR, CDR2 SFDVKD, per germline. This CDR3 is built from 19 residues. V shed 2 bases, J shed 2 bases, and the junction held 7 bases outside the gene matches. CDR3: CATSDSGLAGAGPYNEQFF. CDR3 in DNA: TGTGCCACCAGTGATTCGGGACTAGCGGGAGCGGGACCCTACAATGAGCAGTTCTTC.

This chain joins TRBV9 and TRBJ2-7; D ambiguous. V lost 0 bases and J lost 5, with 9 bases in between. The CDR3 contains 13 residues. Germline V CDR1 and CDR2: SGDLS, YYNGEE. In DNA, the CDR3 is TGTGCCAGCAGCGTAGCGTCACTGCACGAGCAGTACTTC. This sequence encodes CASSVASLHEQYF.

The count of this clone is one. The chain has TRBV27 and TRBJ2-1, with a possible D match to TRBD2 (6 bases). The CDR3 covers 15 residues. Germline values: CDR1 MNHEY, CDR2 SMNVEV (reference sequence). Trimming left V 3 bases short and J 2 bases short, with 11 bases between. The CDR3 DNA reads TGTGCCAGCAGTTTTAGCGGAGTTACCTACAATGAGCAGTTCTTC. It translates to CASSFSGVTYNEQFF.

The V and J genes are TRBV7-9 and TRBJ1-1; a possible D gene is TRBD1 (6 bases). Germline lookup yields CDR1 SEHNR and CDR2 FQNEAQ (reference sequence). This CDR3 is built from 13 residues. The V end was cut by 1 base, the J end by 5 bases, with 8 bases between. The CDR3 DNA reads TGTGCCAGCAGCTTAGAGGGGGAAACTGAAGCTTTCTTT. Translated, it gives CASSLEGETEAFF.

The sample holds a few counts of this clone. The V and J genes are TRBV24-1 and TRBJ2-3; possible D gene TRBD2, 6 bases. The germline V gene encodes CDR1 KGHDR and CDR2 SFDVKD. The CDR3 spans 16 residues. The germline V and J ends were trimmed by 2 bases and 1 base, with 12 bases remaining between them. CDR3 in amino acids: CATSDWGEIGTDTQYF. The CDR3 DNA reads TGTGCCACCAGTGATTGGGGGGAAATTGGCACAGATACGCAGTATTTT.

In its sample, this clone was seen a few times. The chain couples TRBV5-1 to TRBJ1-5; D is uncertain. Germline V gene lookup returns CDR1 SGHRS and CDR2 YFSETQ. The CDR3 covers 14 residues. Trimming took 2 bases from V and 3 from J, leaving 9 bases between them. As DNA, the CDR3 is TGCGCCAGCAGCTTAGCGGGGTTCAATCAGCCCCAGCATTTT. It specifies CASSLAGFNQPQHF.

The chain couples TRBV9 to TRBJ1-2; D call uncertain. Germline V gene data show CDR1 as SGDLS and CDR2 as YYNGEE. V lost 7 bases to trimming and J lost 5 bases, with 15 bases between them. This CDR3 spans 13 amino acids. The CDR3 DNA reads TGTGCCAGCTTTTCAGGCGCCCCTTATGGCTACACCTTC. Encoded protein: CASFSGAPYGYTF.

This sequence joins TRBV30 and TRBJ1-3; D remains ambiguous. CDR1 and CDR2 (germline): GTSNPN, SVGIG (reference sequence). The V gene lost 0 bases and the J gene lost 0 bases, with 6 bases spanning the gap. This CDR3 has 14 amino acids. CDR3 sequence (DNA): TGTGCCTGGAGTGTACAGATCTCTGGAAACACCATATATTTT. As protein: CAWSVQISGNTIYF.

This rearrangement joins TRBV19 to TRBJ1-2, with no clear D. Germline assignment: CDR1 LNHDA and CDR2 SQIVND (reference sequence). Trimming removed 5 bases from V and 6 bases from J, with 19 bases in between. The CDR3 sequence is 15 residues long. The CDR3 protein is CASSPRDREADGYTF. For the CDR3, the DNA is TGTGCCAGTAGTCCCCGTGATCGGGAAGCGGATGGCTACACCTTC.

The chain couples TRBV15 to TRBJ1-1, with TRBD1 matching over 7 bases. This CDR3 is 15 amino acids long. CDR1 LNHNV and CDR2 YYDKDF come from the germline V gene (reference sequence). With V trimmed by 0 bases and J by 1 base, 2 bases remained unmatched. The CDR3 bases are TGTGCCACCAGCAGAGACGGGACAGCGAACACTGAAGCTTTCTTT. Protein: CATSRDGTANTEAFF.

About this clone itself: This sample also contains other DNA sequences that code for the same CDR3. The rearrangement uses TRBV7-2 and TRBJ1-5; D is unclear. Trimming took off 5 bases at V and 4 bases at J, with 9 bases between the two ends. The germline CDR1 and CDR2 sequences are SGHTA and FQGNSA. The CDR3 is made up of 13 amino acids. The CDR3 is CASSLNSNQPQHF. The CDR3 DNA reads as TGTGCCAGCAGCCTAAACAGTAATCAGCCCCAGCATTTT. Variable domain in full (rest from reference TRBV7-2 and TRBJ1-5): GAGVSQSPSNKVTEKGKDVELRCDPISGHTALYWYRQSLGQGLEFLIYFQGNSAPDKSGLPSDRFSAERTGGSVSTLTIQRTQQEDSAVYLCASSLNSNQPQHFGDGTRLSIL.